This section outlines one T cell receptor beta chain sequence together with its context. This entry is derived from a study of blood T cell repertoires in COVID-19. Study details: PBMCs, B-cell-depleted T cells, or T cells provided the cDNA or gDNA that made up the material.

Method: immunoSEQ multiplex PCR; TCRdb's copy keeps in-frame clones and lacks some. The sample includes approximately 70,000 clones, approximately 84% seen only once; the top ten take around 4.1%. The germline CDR1 and CDR2 sequences are LNHDA and SQIVND (reference sequence). Trimming stripped 6 bases from V and 3 bases from J, with 15 bases between. The CDR3 extends over 15 amino acids. Sequenced input: peripheral blood. The clonotype comes from a woman between 55 and 75 years old with acute or convalescent COVID-19. The rearrangement links TRBV19 to TRBJ1-5, with a possible D match to TRBD1 (6 bases). Written as DNA, the CDR3 is TGTGCCAGTAGGTCGGGGGGCGCGATCAATCAGCCCCAGCATTTT. Translating gives CASRSGGAINQPQHF.